Below, 20 T cell receptor beta chains from the same sample are listed, as sequenced in a study of blood T cell repertoires in COVID-19. Data came from immunoSEQ multiplex PCR; TCRdb stores just in-frame clones and leaves some out. This sample has about 270,000 clones; more than 75% occur once, and the top ten carry under 3%. The sequencing input was PBMCs or T cells enriched from blood (not recorded which). The source of these receptors is a woman between 40 and 55 years old with acute COVID-19.

This chain uses TRBV7-2 with TRBJ1-5; D is unclear. V lost 0 bases to trimming and J lost 4 bases, with 10 bases between them. Germline loops: CDR1 SGHTA, CDR2 FQGNSA. The CDR3 has 15 amino acids. This chain's CDR3 is CASSLATASNQPQHF. CDR3 nucleotides: TGTGCCAGCAGCTTAGCCACAGCTTCGAATCAGCCCCAGCATTTT.

The DNA of the CDR3 is TGTGCCAGCTCACCCCAGAGATACGGGTCTGAAGCTTTCTTT. Residues: CASSPQRYGSEAFF. The chain recombines TRBV18 with TRBJ1-1; D is uncertain. CDR3 length equals 14 residues. The germline V gene encodes CDR1 KGHSH and CDR2 LQKENI. V was clipped by 3 bases and J by 6 bases, with 14 bases between them. Variable domain in full (rest from reference TRBV18 and TRBJ1-1): NAGVMQNPRHLVRRRGQEARLRCSPMKGHSHVYWYRQLPEEGLKFMVYLQKENIIDESGMPKERFSAEFPKEGPSILRIQQVVRGDSAAYFCASSPQRYGSEAFFGQGTRLTVV.

The rearrangement uses TRBV11-3 and TRBJ2-1; TRBD2 aligns across 9 bases. With 5 bases clipped from V and 8 bases from J, the junction kept 10 bases outside the gene matches. The CDR3 consists of 15 residues. The germline V gene encodes CDR1 SGHNT and CDR2 YENEEA. CDR3 in DNA: TGTGCCAGCAGCCGCGAACTAGCGGGTAAAGATGAGCAGTTCTTC. Its protein is CASSRELAGKDEQFF.

The gene calls are TRBV11-3 and TRBJ1-4; 7 nucleotides align to TRBD1. With 7 bases clipped from V and 10 bases from J, the junction kept 12 bases outside the gene matches. The CDR3 loop spans 14 amino acids. CDR1 is SGHNT, CDR2 YENEEA, per germline. CDR3 sequence (DNA): TGTGCCAGCACCCCGGGAGGGGGCAGTGGAAAACTGTTTTTT. This sequence encodes CASTPGGGSGKLFF.

J is TRBJ2-7 and V is TRBV9, with D tentatively TRBD1 (7 bases). Trimming left V 3 bases short and J 0 bases short, with 13 bases between. The CDR3 is made up of 15 amino acids. CDR1 SGDLS and CDR2 YYNGEE come from the germline V gene. This chain's CDR3 is CASSETGRSSYEQYF. For the CDR3, the DNA is TGTGCCAGCAGCGAGACAGGGAGGAGCTCCTACGAGCAGTACTTC.

The rearrangement uses TRBV4-3 and TRBJ1-3; no clear D. Germline CDR1 and CDR2: LGHNA and YSLEER. The CDR3 length is 16 residues. V lost 0 bases, J lost 6 bases, and 15 bases lay in between. CDR3 sequence: CASSQDVANRLNTIYF. CDR3 in DNA: TGCGCCAGCAGCCAAGACGTGGCAAACCGACTAAACACCATATATTTT.

This chain connects TRBV2 to TRBJ1-5; D not certain. CDR1 SNHLY and CDR2 FYNNEI come from the germline V gene. Deletions cut 8 bases from V and 1 base from J, with 15 bases between. The CDR3 runs to 15 residues. CDR3 bases: TGTGCCAGCCGGGTGAGGGAAGGGAGCAATCAGCCCCAGCATTTT. Its translation is CASRVREGSNQPQHF.

The CDR3, as DNA: TGTGCCAGTAGTATGACAGTTTATCAGCCCCAGCATTTT. Protein product: CASSMTVYQPQHF. The J gene is TRBJ1-5, the V gene TRBV19, with a tentative D call TRBD1 (5 bases). This CDR3 has 13 residues. V dropped 3 bases and J dropped 5 bases, with 8 bases sitting between them. In germline, CDR1 is LNHDA, CDR2 SQIVND (reference sequence).

V is TRBV25-1 and J is TRBJ1-2, with D perhaps matching TRBD1 (6 bases). The CDR3 runs 13 residues. Germline CDR1 reads MGHDK; CDR2 reads SYGVNS. Trimming took 3 bases from V and 8 from J, leaving 13 bases between them. In DNA, the CDR3 is TGTGCCAGCAGTGACAGGGGCCAACTAGGCTACACCTTC. As protein: CASSDRGQLGYTF.

V and J are TRBV4-1 and TRBJ2-3; 14 bases line up with TRBD2. V was pared by 4 bases and J by 1 base, with 16 bases of the junction left unmatched. CDR1 is MGHRA and CDR2 is YSYEKL in the germline V gene. The CDR3 spans 21 residues. The CDR3 loop reads CASSPHRLAGGPARGTDTQYF. The CDR3, as DNA: TGCGCCAGCAGCCCTCACAGACTAGCGGGGGGGCCGGCCCGAGGCACAGATACGCAGTATTTT.

The J gene is TRBJ1-1, the V gene TRBV2; no firm D call. The CDR3 loop spans 13 amino acids. V was shortened by 7 bases and J by 1 base, with 10 bases between the two germline ends. CDR1 is SNHLY and CDR2 is FYNNEI in the germline V gene. This chain's CDR3 is CASKAQPNTEAFF. The CDR3 DNA follows: TGTGCCAGCAAGGCACAGCCGAACACTGAAGCTTTCTTT.

In its sample, this clone was seen once. This chain joins TRBV3-1 (or the pseudogene TRBV3-2) and TRBJ1-2; 7 bases agree with TRBD1. V shed 1 base and J 8 bases; nucleotides not matched to a gene: 10. The CDR3 has 15 residues. CDR1 LGHDT and CDR2 YNNKEL come from the germline V gene (reference sequence). The CDR3 region is CASSQVDRALGGYTF. For the CDR3, the DNA is TGTGCCAGCAGCCAAGTTGACAGGGCGCTTGGAGGCTACACCTTC.

The V gene is TRBV2, the J gene TRBJ2-7; D perhaps matches TRBD1 (6 bases). Between the trimmed V and J ends, which lost 6 bases and 3 bases, there was a span of 15 bases. Germline CDR1 SNHLY, CDR2 FYNNEI. The CDR3 runs to 14 residues. CDR3 protein: CASRKGQSNYEQYF. The CDR3, as DNA: TGTGCCAGCAGAAAAGGACAGTCCAACTACGAGCAGTACTTC.

This chain joins TRBV3-1 (or the pseudogene TRBV3-2) and TRBJ1-1; D gene unclear. Germline CDR1 and CDR2: LGHDT and YNNKEL (reference sequence). Between the trimmed V and J ends, which lost 1 base and 0 bases, there was a span of 3 bases. The CDR3 contains 13 residues. The chain's CDR3 is CASSQALNTEAFF. As DNA, the CDR3 is TGTGCCAGCAGCCAAGCGTTGAACACTGAAGCTTTCTTT.

V gene TRBV19 combines with J gene TRBJ2-1; possibly TRBD1 for D (5 bases). V lost 5 bases and J 3 bases, leaving 8 bases between the germline ends. Germline-derived CDR1 and CDR2 are LNHDA and SQIVND (reference sequence). This CDR3 is built from 13 residues. The CDR3 sequence is CASSRQGYNEQFF. CDR3 sequence (DNA): TGTGCCAGTAGTCGGCAGGGCTACAATGAGCAGTTCTTC.

This clone has only one observation. V and J are TRBV5-8 and TRBJ1-1; 7 bases agree with TRBD1. The CDR3 runs to 14 residues. CDR1 is SGHTS, CDR2 YDEGEE, per germline. The ends lost 4 bases at V and 5 bases at J; junction bases unmatched: 8. The CDR3 DNA reads as TGTGCCAGCAGCCAACACAGGGGTAGGACTGAAGCTTTCTTT. Translated, it gives CASSQHRGRTEAFF.

The chain is built from TRBV6-6 and TRBJ1-3; D unclear. V lost 5 bases, J lost 1 base, and 9 bases lay in between. CDR1 and CDR2 from the germline V gene are MNHNY and SVGAGI (reference sequence). The CDR3 contains 14 residues. CDR3 region: CASSPGSSGNTIYF. The CDR3 DNA follows: TGTGCCAGCAGTCCGGGGAGTTCTGGAAACACCATATATTTT.

V is TRBV29-1 and J is TRBJ2-5; TRBD1 is a possible D gene (5 bases). The CDR3 is 13 residues long. Per the germline V gene, CDR1 is SQVTM and CDR2 is ANQGSEA. V dropped 6 bases and J dropped 2 bases, with 13 bases sitting between them. The CDR3 region has the DNA TGCAGCGTGGCAGCAGGGAAACAAGAGACCCAGTACTTC. This codes for CSVAAGKQETQYF.

This chain links TRBV7-8 with TRBJ1-4; 9 bases map to TRBD1. In germline, CDR1 is SGHVS, CDR2 FQNEAQ. The ends lost 4 bases at V and 3 bases at J; junction bases unmatched: 9. The CDR3 spans 17 residues. CDR3: CASSSRTGASANEKLFF. CDR3 in DNA: TGTGCCAGCAGCTCTCGGACAGGGGCTTCAGCTAATGAAAAACTGTTTTTT.

The CDR3 nucleotides read TGCGCCAGCAGCTTGGCCAAAACAGGGGGCCGGGAGACCCAGTACTTC. It yields the protein CASSLAKTGGRETQYF. The rearrangement joins TRBV5-1 to TRBJ2-5; 9 nucleotides agree with TRBD1. The CDR3 runs to 16 residues. Trimming at V came to 0 bases and at J to 5 bases, leaving 8 bases not matched to a gene. CDR1 is SGHRS and CDR2 is YFSETQ in the germline V gene.